This T cell receptor (beta chain) was obtained from a study of blood T cell repertoires in COVID-19. On the study more broadly: Samples of COVID-19 (acute and convalescent) were obtained from the United States, Italy and Spain.

Individuals in the exposed group had encountered a COVID-19 case within 2 weeks preceding study entry. Here immunoSEQ multiplex PCR was the method, and the copy in TCRdb shows in-frame clones only, minus some. The repertoire holds 330,000 or so clones, with 88% as singletons. This CDR3 has 15 amino acids. V was shortened by 1 base and J by 6 bases, with 12 bases between the two germline ends. Germline CDR1 is LNHNV and CDR2 is YYDKDF (reference sequence). Specimen: PBMCs or T cells enriched from blood (not recorded which). The chain joins TRBV15 to TRBJ2-2, with D perhaps TRBD2 (6 bases). The source is a woman in her twenties or thirties who had been exposed to COVID-19. The CDR3 nucleotides are TGTGCCACCAGCAGAGCGGCGGGGTTAGCCGGGGAGCTGTTTTTT. This translates into CATSRAAGLAGELFF.